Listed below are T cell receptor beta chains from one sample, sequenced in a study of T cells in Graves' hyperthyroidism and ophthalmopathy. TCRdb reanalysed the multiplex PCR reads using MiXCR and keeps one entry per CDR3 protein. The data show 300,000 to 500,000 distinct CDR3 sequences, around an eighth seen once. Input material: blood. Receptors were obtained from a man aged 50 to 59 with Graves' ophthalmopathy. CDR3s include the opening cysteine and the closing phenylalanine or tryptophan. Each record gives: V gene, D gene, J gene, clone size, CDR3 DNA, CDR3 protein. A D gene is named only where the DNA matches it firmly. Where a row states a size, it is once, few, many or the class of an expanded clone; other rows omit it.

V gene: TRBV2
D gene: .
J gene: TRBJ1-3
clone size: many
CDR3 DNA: TGTGCCAGGCAACAGGGCTCTGGAAACACCATATATTTT
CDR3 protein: CARQQGSGNTIYF

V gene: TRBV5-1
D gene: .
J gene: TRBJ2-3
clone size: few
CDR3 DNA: TGCGCCAGCAGCTTGAGTAGCGTACTCACAGATACGCAGTATTTT
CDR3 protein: CASSLSSVLTDTQYF

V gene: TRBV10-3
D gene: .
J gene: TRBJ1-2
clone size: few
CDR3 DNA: TGTGCCATCAGTGGTCAAGATGCCCGGGTTGGGGGCTACACCTTC
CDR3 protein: CAISGQDARVGGYTF

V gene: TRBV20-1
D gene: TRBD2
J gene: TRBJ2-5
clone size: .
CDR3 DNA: TGCAGTGCTAGCCCTATCCGGGGGGGATCAGGAGAGACCCAGTACTTC
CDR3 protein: CSASPIRGGSGETQYF

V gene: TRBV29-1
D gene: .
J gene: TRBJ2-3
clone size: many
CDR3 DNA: TGCAGCTCGTACTTAGATACGCAGTATTTT
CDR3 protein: CSSYLDTQYF

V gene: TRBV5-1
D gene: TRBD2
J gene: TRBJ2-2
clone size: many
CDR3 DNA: TGCGCCAGCAGCCCGCGACTAGCGGGAGCCGCCACCGGGGAGCTGTTTTTT
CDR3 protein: CASSPRLAGAATGELFF

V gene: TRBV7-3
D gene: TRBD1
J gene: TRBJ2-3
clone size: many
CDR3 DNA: TGTGCCAGCAGCATCGGACAGGTCACAGATACGCAGTATTTT
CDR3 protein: CASSIGQVTDTQYF

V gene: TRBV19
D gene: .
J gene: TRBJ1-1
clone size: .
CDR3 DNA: TGTGCCAGTAGTATAGGAGGGACCGTGAACACTGAAGCTTTCTTT
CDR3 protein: CASSIGGTVNTEAFF

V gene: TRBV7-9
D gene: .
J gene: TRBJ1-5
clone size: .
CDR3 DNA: TGTGCCAGCAGCTTAGAGGGCCAGGGTGTGGACGGCAATCAGCCCCAGCATTTT
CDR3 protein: CASSLEGQGVDGNQPQHF

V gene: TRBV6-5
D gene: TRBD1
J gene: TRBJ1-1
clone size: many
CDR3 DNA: TGTGCCAGCAGTTACTCCCAGGGGGCGCGTACTGAAGCTTTCTTT
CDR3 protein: CASSYSQGARTEAFF

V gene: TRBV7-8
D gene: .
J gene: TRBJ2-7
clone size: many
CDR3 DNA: TGTGCCAGCACTATACGGGGGGCTTCCCAAACCTACGAGCAGTACTTC
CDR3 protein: CASTIRGASQTYEQYF

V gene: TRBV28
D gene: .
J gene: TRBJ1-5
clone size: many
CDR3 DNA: TGTGCCAGCAGTCTGACAGCGCACAATCAGCCCCAGCATTTT
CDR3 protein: CASSLTAHNQPQHF

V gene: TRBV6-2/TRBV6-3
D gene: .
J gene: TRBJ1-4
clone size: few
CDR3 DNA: TGTGCCAGCAGATCGGACGGCACAACTAATGAAAAACTGTTTTTT
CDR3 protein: CASRSDGTTNEKLFF

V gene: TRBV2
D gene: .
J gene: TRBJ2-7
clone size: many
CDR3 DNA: TGTGCCAGCAGTGAAGGGACCGGCACCGAGCAGTACTTC
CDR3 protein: CASSEGTGTEQYF

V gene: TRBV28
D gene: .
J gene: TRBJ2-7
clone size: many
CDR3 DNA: TGTGCCAGCAGGGCAGCACTGGGCGAGCAGTACTTC
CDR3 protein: CASRAALGEQYF

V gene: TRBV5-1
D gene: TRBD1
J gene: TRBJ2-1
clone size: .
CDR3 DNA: TGCGCCAGCAGCCGCCGAACTGACAGGGGCGACAATGAGCAGTTCTTC
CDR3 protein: CASSRRTDRGDNEQFF

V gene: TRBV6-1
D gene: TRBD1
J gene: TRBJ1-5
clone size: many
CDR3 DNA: TGTGCCAGCAGTGAGGGAAGGGGGCTAAGCAATCAGCCCCAGCATTTT
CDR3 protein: CASSEGRGLSNQPQHF

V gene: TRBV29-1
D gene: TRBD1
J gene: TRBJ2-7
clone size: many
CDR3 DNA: TGCAGCGCCGGACAGGGACTTACCTACGAGCAGTACTTC
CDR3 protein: CSAGQGLTYEQYF

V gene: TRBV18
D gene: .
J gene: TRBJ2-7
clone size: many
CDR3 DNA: TGTGCCAGCTCACAGACTGTCGGGGACTACGAGCAGTACTTC
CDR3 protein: CASSQTVGDYEQYF

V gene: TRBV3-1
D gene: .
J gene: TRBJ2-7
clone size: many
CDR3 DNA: TGTGCCAGCAGCCGGGGGTACGCCTACGAGCAGTACTTC
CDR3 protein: CASSRGYAYEQYF

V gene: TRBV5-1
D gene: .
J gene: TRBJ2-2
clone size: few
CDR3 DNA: TGCGCCAGCCCCAGGGATGGTACCGGGGAGCTGTTTTTT
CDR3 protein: CASPRDGTGELFF

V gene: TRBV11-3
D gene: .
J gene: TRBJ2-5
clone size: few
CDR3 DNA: TGTGCCAGCAGTGAAGCCGACTTCCAAGAGACCCAGTACTTC
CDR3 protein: CASSEADFQETQYF

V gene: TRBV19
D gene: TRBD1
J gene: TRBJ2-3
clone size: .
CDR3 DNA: TGTGCCAGTAGTATAGCCCCAGGGGGAACAGATACGCAGTATTTT
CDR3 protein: CASSIAPGGTDTQYF

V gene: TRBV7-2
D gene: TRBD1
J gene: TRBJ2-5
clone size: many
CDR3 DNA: TGTGCCAGCCACTCGAGGGACAGGGGGCCAGAGACCCAGTACTTC
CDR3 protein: CASHSRDRGPETQYF

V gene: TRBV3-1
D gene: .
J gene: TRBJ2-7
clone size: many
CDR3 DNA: TGTGCCAGCAGCCAAGAAGGGAGGAGGCAGGACTACTCCTACGAGCAGTACTTC
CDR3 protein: CASSQEGRRQDYSYEQYF

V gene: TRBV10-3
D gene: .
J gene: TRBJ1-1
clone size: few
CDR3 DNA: TGTGCCATCAGTAACATGGAGACTGAAGCTTTCTTT
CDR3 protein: CAISNMETEAFF

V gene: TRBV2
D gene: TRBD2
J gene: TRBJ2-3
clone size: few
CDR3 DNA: TGTGCCAGCAGTGAAGGGTTAGCGGGAGAGCTCACAGATACGCAGTATTTT
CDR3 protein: CASSEGLAGELTDTQYF

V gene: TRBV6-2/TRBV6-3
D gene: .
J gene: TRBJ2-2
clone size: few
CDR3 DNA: TGTGCCATTACCGAAAGGGTAGAAAACACCGGGGAGCTGTTTTTT
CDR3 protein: CAITERVENTGELFF

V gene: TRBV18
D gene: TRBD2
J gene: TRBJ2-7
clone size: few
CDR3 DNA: TGTGCCAGCTCACCTACCTCCAGCGGGAGCATGGGCTACGAGCAGTACTTC
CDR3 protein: CASSPTSSGSMGYEQYF

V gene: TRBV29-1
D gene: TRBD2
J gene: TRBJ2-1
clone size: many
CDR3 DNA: TGCAGCGTTGAGCCGGCCGGGAGGTCTGATGAGCAGTTCTTC
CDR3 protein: CSVEPAGRSDEQFF

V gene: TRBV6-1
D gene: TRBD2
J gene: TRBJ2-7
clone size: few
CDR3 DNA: TGTGCCAGCTCAACCCCTGCGGGAGAAGATCACGAGCAGTACTTC
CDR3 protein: CASSTPAGEDHEQYF

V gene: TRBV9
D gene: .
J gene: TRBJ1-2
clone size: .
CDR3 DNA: TGTGCCAGCAGCGTAGCTTGGGGGGGCTTTGATGGCTACACCTTC
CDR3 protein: CASSVAWGGFDGYTF

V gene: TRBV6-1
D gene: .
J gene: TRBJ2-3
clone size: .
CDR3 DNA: TGTGCCAGCAGTGAAGTGGCCCCGGGGTATTTT
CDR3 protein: CASSEVAPGYF

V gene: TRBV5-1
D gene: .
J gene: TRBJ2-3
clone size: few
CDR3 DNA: TGCGCCAGCAGCTTGAGACCGGGTCTTAGCACAGATACGCAGTATTTT
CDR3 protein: CASSLRPGLSTDTQYF

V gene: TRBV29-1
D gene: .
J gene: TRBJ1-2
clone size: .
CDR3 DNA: TGCAGCGCCCGGGACGGTCGATATGGCTACACCTTC
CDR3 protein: CSARDGRYGYTF

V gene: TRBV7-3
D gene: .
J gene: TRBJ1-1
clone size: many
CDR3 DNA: TGTGCCAGCAGCTTAGGGACACCGGGGGGTGAAGCTTTCTTT
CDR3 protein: CASSLGTPGGEAFF

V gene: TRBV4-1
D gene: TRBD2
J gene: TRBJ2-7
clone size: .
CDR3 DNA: TGCGCCAGCAGCCAAGGGGGGGAGGGGCTTAGCTCCTACGAGCAGTACTTC
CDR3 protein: CASSQGGEGLSSYEQYF

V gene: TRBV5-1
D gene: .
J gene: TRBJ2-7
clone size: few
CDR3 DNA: TGCGCCAGCAGCTTGGTCCAGTCCGGGGAGCAGTACTTC
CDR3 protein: CASSLVQSGEQYF

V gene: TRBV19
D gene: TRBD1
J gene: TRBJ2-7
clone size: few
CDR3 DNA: TGTGCCAGTAGACCGGACAGGAACTACGAGCAGTACTTC
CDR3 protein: CASRPDRNYEQYF

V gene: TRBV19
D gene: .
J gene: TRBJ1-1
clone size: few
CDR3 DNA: TGTGCCTGTCAAAACAAAACCACCTCGAACAGGGCTCTGGGTGAAGCTTTCTTT
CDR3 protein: CACQNKTTSNRALGEAFF

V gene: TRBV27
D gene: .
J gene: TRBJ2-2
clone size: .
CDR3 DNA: TGTGCCAGCAGTTTATCCGCATTTTGGGCGAACACCGGGGAGCTGTTTTTT
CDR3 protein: CASSLSAFWANTGELFF

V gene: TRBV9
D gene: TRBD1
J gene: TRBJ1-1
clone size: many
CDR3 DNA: TGTGCCAGCAGCGTAGGCACAGGGGGAACTGAAGCTTTCTTT
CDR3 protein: CASSVGTGGTEAFF

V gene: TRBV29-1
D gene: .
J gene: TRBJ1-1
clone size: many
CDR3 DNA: TGCAGCGTTGTGGTCTGGGAAATGAACACTGAAGCTTTCTTT
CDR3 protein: CSVVVWEMNTEAFF

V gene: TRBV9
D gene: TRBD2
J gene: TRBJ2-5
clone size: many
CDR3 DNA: TGTGCCAGCAGCGCGGGGGGGGGACTAGCGGGCCAGTACCAAGAGACCCAGTACTTC
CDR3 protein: CASSAGGGLAGQYQETQYF

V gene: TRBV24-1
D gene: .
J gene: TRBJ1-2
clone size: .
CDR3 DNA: TGTGCCACCAGCGCCCCGGGACTAAACTATGGCTACACCTTC
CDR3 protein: CATSAPGLNYGYTF

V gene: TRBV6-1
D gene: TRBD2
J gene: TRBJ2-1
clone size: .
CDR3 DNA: TGTGCCAGCAGCTTGGGACTAGCGGGAAGAAGGACTTTCTTC
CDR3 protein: CASSLGLAGRRTFF

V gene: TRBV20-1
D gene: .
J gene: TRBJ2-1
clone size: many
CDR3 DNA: TGCAGTGCCTTAACCCAATTTGACAATGAGCAGTTCTTC
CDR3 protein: CSALTQFDNEQFF

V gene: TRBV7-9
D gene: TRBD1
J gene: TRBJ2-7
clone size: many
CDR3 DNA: TGTGCCAGCAGCTGGGACAGCCAAGGGGTTTCCTACGAGCAGTACTTC
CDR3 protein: CASSWDSQGVSYEQYF